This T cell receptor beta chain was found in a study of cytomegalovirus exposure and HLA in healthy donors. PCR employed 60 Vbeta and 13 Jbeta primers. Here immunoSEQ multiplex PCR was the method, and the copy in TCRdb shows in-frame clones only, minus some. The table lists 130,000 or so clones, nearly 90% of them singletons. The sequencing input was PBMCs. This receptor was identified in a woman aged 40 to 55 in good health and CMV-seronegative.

The CDR3 spells CASSFSPGIGETQYF. CDR3 bases: TGTGCCAGCAGTTTTAGTCCGGGTATTGGGGAGACCCAGTACTTC. This chain uses TRBV28 with TRBJ2-5; D remains ambiguous. V lost 3 bases and J lost 5, with 16 bases in between. Germline values: CDR1 MDHEN, CDR2 SYDVKM. This CDR3 is built from 15 residues.